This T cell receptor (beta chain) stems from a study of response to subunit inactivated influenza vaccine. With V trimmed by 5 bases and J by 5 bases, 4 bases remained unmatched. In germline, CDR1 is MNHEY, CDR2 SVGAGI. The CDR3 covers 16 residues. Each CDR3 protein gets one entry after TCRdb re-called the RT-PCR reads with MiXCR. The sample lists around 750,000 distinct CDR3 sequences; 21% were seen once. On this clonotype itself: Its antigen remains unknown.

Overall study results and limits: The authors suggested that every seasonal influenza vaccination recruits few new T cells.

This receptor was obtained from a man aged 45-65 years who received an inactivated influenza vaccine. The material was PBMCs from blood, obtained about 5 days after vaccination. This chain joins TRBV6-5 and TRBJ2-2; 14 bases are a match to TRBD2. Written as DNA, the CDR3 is TGTGCCAGCAGTAACGGACTAGCGGGAGGAACCGGGGAGCTGTTTTTT. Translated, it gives CASSNGLAGGTGELFF.